The clone carrying this T cell receptor beta chain turned up a few times. Its target is not known. This sample is part of a study of T-cell memory formation after mild COVID-19. On the study more broadly: The TCR clusters were mostly specific to one donor.

Libraries for TCRalpha and TCRbeta carried sample barcodes and unique molecular identifiers via 5'RACE. MiXCR was run by TCRdb on the 5' RACE reads, yielding one entry per CDR3 protein. Of a few hundred thousand distinct CDR3 sequences listed, 25% to 35% are singletons. Findings and limits, study-wide: Researchers found some responding clones in pre-infection memory, a sign that cross-reactive memory joined.

Sample: PBMCs or a T cell subset sorted from them (not recorded which). The TCR sequence derives from an adult woman who had mild COVID-19 (a few samples of this study predate the infection). Cell type and time point are not known.

This chain's CDR3 is CASSLRGGYTDTQYF. The CDR3 DNA reads as TGTGCCAGCAGTTTGAGAGGGGGCTACACAGATACGCAGTATTTT. The chain joins TRBV12-3 or TRBV12-4 to TRBJ2-3; TRBD1 matches at 7 bases. V gave up 3 bases and J gave up 2 bases; unmatched junction bases: 5. The CDR3 runs to 15 residues.